This TCR beta chain was obtained from a study of blood T cell repertoires in COVID-19. Overall study: The United States, Italy and Spain provided the acute and convalescent COVID-19 samples. Nucleic acid was either cDNA or gDNA, and it came from T cells, B-cell-depleted T cells, or PBMCs.

As originally analysed: Quantification of nucleated cells was approximated via reference gene primer amplification. Clones were sequenced by immunoSEQ multiplex PCR, and TCRdb holds only the in-frame ones, with some missing. V and J calls and clone size are those listed in that table; D and trimming were worked out from the DNA. The sample contains fewer than 250,000 clones, less than 90% of which appear only once. Germline CDR1 SGHDT, CDR2 YYEEEE. The junction had 8 bases not matched to a gene; V was cut back by 0 bases and J by 0 bases. The CDR3 sequence is 17 residues long. The sequence was collected from a man aged 65 to 85 with acute or convalescent COVID-19. Sequences were obtained from peripheral blood. The V and J genes are TRBV5-6 and TRBJ1-1; TRBD1 aligns across 7 bases. The CDR3 nucleotides read TGTGCCAGCAGCTTGGATCTCGGGACAGCGATGAACACTGAAGCTTTCTTT. This sequence encodes CASSLDLGTAMNTEAFF.